A single sample is the source of the 30 T cell receptor beta chains below, sequenced in a study of blood T cell repertoires in COVID-19. The assay was immunoSEQ multiplex PCR, and TCRdb's table has in-frame clones only and misses some. This sample has about 270,000 clones, with about 91% found just once. Source material: peripheral blood. Receptors originate from a person aged 18-29 years with COVID-19, enrolled during active disease.

V and J are TRBV30 and TRBJ1-2; no firm D call. The CDR3 has 14 residues. Trimming removed 3 bases from V and 8 bases from J, with 19 bases in between. Germline V CDR1 and CDR2: GTSNPN, SVGIG (reference sequence). CDR3 DNA sequence: TGTGCCTGGAGCGCGCCCGCTCTAAGCGGGGGCTACACCTTC. Its protein product is CAWSAPALSGGYTF.

This sequence joins TRBV24-1 and TRBJ1-4, with 7 bases aligning to TRBD1. Trimming cost V 5 bases and J 4 bases; bases outside gene matches: 3. Germline lookup yields CDR1 KGHDR and CDR2 SFDVKD. The CDR3 sequence is 14 residues long. CDR3 nucleotide sequence: TGTGCCACCAGTGCGGGACAGAGTAATGAAAAACTGTTTTTT. Protein: CATSAGQSNEKLFF.

The chain combines TRBV5-1 with TRBJ2-2; 7 positions match TRBD2. The length of the CDR3 is 17 residues. The germline V gene has CDR1 SGHRS and CDR2 YFSETQ. The junction had 7 bases not matched to a gene; V was cut back by 1 base and J by 1 base. DNA for the CDR3: TGCGCCAGCAGCTTGCCTGGGGGAGGGCGGAACACCGGGGAGCTGTTTTTT. This encodes CASSLPGGGRNTGELFF.

The V call is TRBV27, the J call TRBJ1-2; 12 nucleotides line up with TRBD1. This CDR3 has 13 amino acids. Germline assignment: CDR1 MNHEY and CDR2 SMNVEV (reference sequence). The junction had 7 bases not matched to a gene; V was cut back by 3 bases and J by 14 bases. The CDR3 DNA reads as TGTGCCAGCAGTTTTAGGGACAGGGGGCGCGAGACCTTC. As protein: CASSFRDRGRETF.

This chain links TRBV9 with TRBJ2-2, with 7 bases identical to TRBD1. The germline V gene has CDR1 SGDLS and CDR2 YYNGEE. This CDR3 has 14 residues. Trimming removed 3 bases from V and 3 bases from J; junction bases left unmatched: 2. CDR3 loop: CASSGQGDTGELFF. CDR3 in DNA: TGTGCCAGCAGCGGACAGGGAGACACCGGGGAGCTGTTTTTT.

This CDR3 is CSARVWEKLFF. DNA for the CDR3: TGCAGTGCGAGGGTCTGGGAAAAACTGTTTTTT. The chain uses TRBV20-1 and TRBJ1-4; D is unresolved. The CDR3 has 11 amino acids. V lost 6 bases, J lost 8 bases, and 10 bases lay in between. Germline lookup yields CDR1 DFQATT and CDR2 SNEGSKA (reference sequence).

The V call is TRBV9, the J call TRBJ2-3, with 9 bases identical to TRBD2. Germline values: CDR1 SGDLS, CDR2 YYNGEE. There are 16 residues in the CDR3. The V gene end was trimmed by 0 bases and the J gene end by 4 bases; junction bases not matched to a gene: 6. DNA of the CDR3: TGTGCCAGCAGCGTAGACGGACTAGCGCGTGCAGATACGCAGTATTTT. This codes for CASSVDGLARADTQYF. Together with reference TRBV9 and TRBJ2-3, the CDR3 gives the full variable domain: DSGVTQTPKHLITATGQRVTLRCSPRSGDLSVYWYQQSLDQGLQFLIQYYNGEERAKGNILERFSAQQFPDLHSELNLSSLELGDSALYFCASSVDGLARADTQYFGPGTRLTVL.

The chain couples TRBV10-3 to TRBJ1-1; 7 bases map to TRBD1. Per germline, CDR1 ENHRY and CDR2 SYGVKD. The CDR3 is 12 residues long. The J segment lost 7 bases and the V segment lost 3 bases, leaving 2 bases of the junction unmatched. This CDR3 is CAISDRDSEAFF. The CDR3 nucleotides are TGTGCCATCAGTGACAGGGACAGTGAAGCTTTCTTT.

This chain connects TRBV27 to TRBJ1-3; D unclear. Germline CDR1 is MNHEY and CDR2 is SMNVEV (reference sequence). The CDR3 extends over 15 amino acids. Trimming removed 5 bases from V and 2 bases from J, with 13 bases in between. CDR3 bases: TGTGCCAGCAGTATCAACGGTGAACCTGGAAACACCATATATTTT. Its protein product is CASSINGEPGNTIYF.

The chain recombines TRBV5-1 with TRBJ2-7; 7 bases map to TRBD1. The CDR3 is 15 amino acids. V was clipped by 4 bases and J by 2 bases; unmatched bases: 9. In germline, CDR1 is SGHRS, CDR2 YFSETQ. The CDR3 loop is CASSLGTAQAYEQYF. The CDR3 coding sequence is TGCGCCAGCAGCCTTGGGACAGCCCAGGCCTACGAGCAGTACTTC. Full variable domain (remainder filled in from reference TRBV5-1 and TRBJ2-7): KAGVTQTPRYLIKTRGQQVTLSCSPISGHRSVSWYQQTPGQGLQFLFEYFSETQRNKGNFPGRFSGRQFSNSRSEMNVSTLELGDSALYLCASSLGTAQAYEQYFGPGTRLTVT.

This chain connects TRBV2 to TRBJ1-2; D unclear. Germline V lookup: CDR1 SNHLY, CDR2 FYNNEI. The CDR3 has 17 amino acids. V was trimmed by 5 bases and J by 0 bases, leaving 19 bases between them. The chain's CDR3 is CASSTLSDGKPNYGYTF. DNA of the CDR3: TGTGCCAGCAGTACCCTATCTGACGGGAAGCCTAACTATGGCTACACCTTC.

The chain has TRBV5-1 and TRBJ2-1, with 9 positions matching TRBD2. Germline V gene lookup returns CDR1 SGHRS and CDR2 YFSETQ. The CDR3 is made up of 16 amino acids. V shed 0 bases, J shed 5 bases, and the junction held 6 bases outside the gene matches. The CDR3 spells CASSLGGIAGDNEQFF. The CDR3 DNA sequence: TGCGCCAGCAGCTTGGGGGGAATAGCGGGAGACAATGAGCAGTTCTTC.

The genes are TRBV18 and TRBJ2-7; a possible D gene is TRBD2 (5 bases). The germline V gene has CDR1 KGHSH and CDR2 LQKENI. V lost 1 base, J lost 3 bases, and 10 bases lay in between. CDR3 size: 14 residues. The CDR3 nucleotides read TGTGCCAGCTCACCACAAGGTCGGGACTACGAGCAGTACTTC. Translating it yields CASSPQGRDYEQYF. Complete variable domain (other parts from reference TRBV18 and TRBJ2-7): NAGVMQNPRHLVRRRGQEARLRCSPMKGHSHVYWYRQLPEEGLKFMVYLQKENIIDESGMPKERFSAEFPKEGPSILRIQQVVRGDSAAYFCASSPQGRDYEQYFGPGTRLTVT.

This clone appeared once. The V call is TRBV28, the J call TRBJ2-7; possibly TRBD1 for D (6 bases). The CDR3 is 13 residues long. V dropped 4 bases and J dropped 5 bases, with 12 bases sitting between them. CDR1 and CDR2 (germline): MDHEN, SYDVKM. The CDR3 DNA follows: TGTGCCAGCAGTTCCCAGGGGAGTAACGAGCAGTACTTC. Protein sequence: CASSSQGSNEQYF.

The chain uses TRBV27 and TRBJ2-3, with D perhaps matching TRBD2 (5 bases). This CDR3 has 16 residues. Germline lookup yields CDR1 MNHEY and CDR2 SMNVEV (reference sequence). Trimming took 1 base from V and 4 from J, leaving 15 bases between them. Here the CDR3 DNA reads TGTGCCAGCAGTTTATTCCTAGCCGGGGAAGCAGATACGCAGTATTTT. It codes for CASSLFLAGEADTQYF.

The chain joins TRBV28 to TRBJ2-3; the match to TRBD1 covers 9 bases. This CDR3 is 18 amino acids long. From germline, CDR1 is MDHEN and CDR2 SYDVKM. With V trimmed by 4 bases and J by 2 bases, 13 bases remained unmatched. The CDR3 loop is CASSSPGQGPSSTDTQYF. The CDR3 DNA reads TGTGCCAGCAGTTCGCCGGGACAGGGCCCCTCTTCCACAGATACGCAGTATTTT.

The V call is TRBV3-1 (or the pseudogene TRBV3-2), the J call TRBJ2-2, with TRBD1 matching 8 bases. Trimming removed 4 bases from V and 3 bases from J; junction bases left unmatched: 4. The CDR3 extends over 15 amino acids. The germline CDR1 and CDR2 sequences are LGHDT and YNNKEL (reference sequence). In DNA form, the CDR3 reads TGTGCCAGCAGCCGAACGACAGGGGACACCGGGGAGCTGTTTTTT. Encoded protein: CASSRTTGDTGELFF.

The chain carries TRBV5-6 and TRBJ1-1; 12 bases fit TRBD1. Per the germline V gene, CDR1 is SGHDT and CDR2 is YYEEEE. Trimming removed 4 bases from V and 4 bases from J; junction bases left unmatched: 5. CDR3 length: 15 residues. The DNA for the CDR3 is TGTGCCAGCAGCACGGGACAGGGGGCTGGCACTGAAGCTTTCTTT. Encoded protein: CASSTGQGAGTEAFF.

The chain recombines TRBV30 with TRBJ2-5, with D tentatively TRBD2 (5 bases). The germline V gene encodes CDR1 GTSNPN and CDR2 SVGIG (reference sequence). This CDR3 has 14 amino acids. V was cut by 0 bases and J by 5 bases, with 13 bases left in between. As DNA, the CDR3 is TGTGCCTGGAGTGTACTAGGAGGAGTCGAGACCCAGTACTTC. Translating it yields CAWSVLGGVETQYF.

The J gene is TRBJ2-2, the V gene TRBV7-3; a possible D gene is TRBD2 (6 bases). V was pared by 6 bases and J by 7 bases, with 18 bases between. The CDR3 has 15 residues. Germline CDR1 reads SGHTA; CDR2 reads FQGTGA. CDR3 in amino acids: CASSSEGPGNGELFF. The CDR3 bases are TGTGCCAGCAGTTCGGAGGGCCCGGGAAACGGGGAGCTGTTTTTT.

The rearrangement joins TRBV5-4 to TRBJ1-3, with a possible D match to TRBD1 (5 bases). Germline V gives CDR1 SGHNT, CDR2 YYREEE (reference sequence). This CDR3 has 16 amino acids. Trimming stripped 4 bases from V and 4 bases from J, with 18 bases between. The CDR3 DNA is TGTGCCAGCAGCCCTTCTATAGGGACTGCCGGAAACACCATATATTTT. Translating gives CASSPSIGTAGNTIYF.

The V and J genes are TRBV6-1 and TRBJ2-3; 10 positions agree with TRBD2. Germline V CDR1 and CDR2: MNHNS, SASEGT. This CDR3 region has 17 residues. The ends lost 2 bases at V and 5 bases at J; junction bases unmatched: 10. The CDR3 DNA sequence: TGTGCCAGCAGTGAATCCCCCCTAGCGGGAGTTGTAGATACGCAGTATTTT. Translating it yields CASSESPLAGVVDTQYF.

Here the CDR3 DNA reads TGTGCCAGCGGGAAACAGGGGGGGGACACTGAAGCTTTCTTT. It encodes CASGKQGGDTEAFF. This chain uses TRBV2 with TRBJ1-1, with 8 bases lining up with TRBD1. The CDR3 has 14 amino acids. With 8 bases clipped from V and 3 bases from J, the junction kept 8 bases outside the gene matches. The germline CDR1 and CDR2 sequences are SNHLY and FYNNEI. Looking up the rest from reference TRBV2 and TRBJ1-1 gives the full variable domain: EPEVTQTPSHQVTQMGQEVILRCVPISNHLYFYWYRQILGQKVEFLVSFYNNEISEKSEIFDDQFSVERPDGSNFTLKIRSTKLEDSAMYFCASGKQGGDTEAFFGQGTRLTVV.

The rearrangement joins TRBV19 to TRBJ2-7; tentatively, D is TRBD1 (6 bases). The CDR3 contains 15 residues. In germline, CDR1 is LNHDA, CDR2 SQIVND (reference sequence). The V and J ends lost 3 bases and 4 bases respectively, with 16 bases between them. DNA for the CDR3: TGTGCCAGTAGTATTCTCCAGGGGTCGATATACGAGCAGTACTTC. Translating it yields CASSILQGSIYEQYF.

J is TRBJ2-7 and V is TRBV6-2 or TRBV6-3; the match to TRBD2 covers 10 bases. Germline-derived CDR1 and CDR2 are MNHEY and SVGEGT. V lost 4 bases, J lost 3 bases, and 9 bases stayed unmatched. The CDR3 sequence is 16 residues long. CDR3 coding DNA: TGTGCCAGCAGTTTGGCACAGGGACTAGCGCTCTACGAGCAGTACTTC. Protein sequence: CASSLAQGLALYEQYF.

The chain recombines TRBV5-1 with TRBJ1-6; TRBD1 agrees at 7 bases. This CDR3 spans 14 amino acids. Germline trimming cut 0 bases from V and 10 bases from J; bases unmatched to any gene: 4. The germline V gene has CDR1 SGHRS and CDR2 YFSETQ. The DNA for the CDR3 is TGCGCCAGCAGCTTGGCTCAGGGGGGATCACCCCTCCACTTT. Protein: CASSLAQGGSPLHF. The variable domain in full, with the rest retrieved from reference TRBV5-1 and TRBJ1-6, is KAGVTQTPRYLIKTRGQQVTLSCSPISGHRSVSWYQQTPGQGLQFLFEYFSETQRNKGNFPGRFSGRQFSNSRSEMNVSTLELGDSALYLCASSLAQGGSPLHFGNGTRLTVT.

The chain links TRBV5-1 to TRBJ2-5; TRBD2 might be the D (5 bases). V was shortened by 3 bases and J by 8 bases, with 17 bases between the two germline ends. The germline gives CDR1 SGHRS, CDR2 YFSETQ. The CDR3 runs to 14 residues. The CDR3 here is CASSSAPSGFTQYF. CDR3 bases: TGCGCCAGCAGCTCGGCGCCAAGCGGATTCACCCAGTACTTC.

This clone occurred once. The CDR3 region has the DNA TGCGCCAGCAGTGGAGGGACAGGGACTGAAGCTTTCTTT. Encoded protein: CASSGGTGTEAFF. The V gene is TRBV10-1, the J gene TRBJ1-1; TRBD1 matches at 9 bases. Germline V gene data show CDR1 as WNHNN and CDR2 as SYGVQD (reference sequence). J lost 5 bases, V lost 4 bases, and 2 bases had no gene match. The CDR3 loop spans 13 amino acids.

The J gene is TRBJ2-1, the V gene TRBV6-5; no clear D. The CDR3 loop spans 13 amino acids. Germline V gene sequence: CDR1 MNHEY, CDR2 SVGAGI. V shed 5 bases and J shed 6 bases, with 11 bases lying between them. DNA for the CDR3: TGTGCCAGCAGTCTCAAGGCGGCCAATGAGCAGTTCTTC. Translation: CASSLKAANEQFF.

This chain joins TRBV19 and TRBJ2-2; 10 bases map to TRBD2. Germline V CDR1 and CDR2: LNHDA, SQIVND (reference sequence). The CDR3 sequence is 18 residues long. The V segment lost 2 bases and the J segment 1 base; nucleotides outside the gene matches: 7. CDR3 region: CASSISLAGAQNTGELFF. Here the CDR3 DNA reads TGTGCCAGTAGTATAAGCCTAGCGGGAGCCCAGAACACCGGGGAGCTGTTTTTT.